Listed here are 31 T cell receptor beta chains from one sample, sequenced in a study of human T cells and chemical hapten exposure. One entry per CDR3 protein, called by TCRdb with MiXCR from the RACE reads. Seen here are 95,000 to 150,000 distinct CDR3 sequences, approximately 13% observed once, and the top ten hold around 2.8%. Time point described: pre-sensitization, week 0. Treatment in this sample: therapeutic diphenylcyclopropenone sensitization with weekly scalp DPC. Sequenced material: whole blood, taken in connection with sensitization to the hapten diphenylcyclopropenone (DPC). The receptors shown here come from a woman under 30 with alopecia areata. Some clones in this sample may be carry-over from other donors' samples.

The chain employs TRBV6-1 and TRBJ1-3; no reliable D call. V shed 0 bases and J shed 0 bases, with 9 bases lying between them. Germline V CDR1 and CDR2: MNHNS, SASEGT. This CDR3 is 16 amino acids long. CDR3 sequence reads: CASSEALGRSGNTIYF. In nucleotides, the CDR3 is TGTGCCAGCAGTGAAGCTCTGGGCCGCTCTGGAAACACCATATATTTT.

The table lists this clonotype with many counts. The rearrangement joins TRBV4-3 to TRBJ1-1; 8 bases line up with TRBD1. This CDR3 is built from 15 residues. Per the germline V gene, CDR1 is LGHNA and CDR2 is YSLEER. V shed 4 bases and J 2 bases; nucleotides not matched to a gene: 6. The CDR3 protein is CASSRGDRFNTEAFF. DNA of the CDR3: TGCGCCAGCAGCCGGGGGGACAGGTTTAACACTGAAGCTTTCTTT.

The V gene is TRBV20-1, the J gene TRBJ2-1; TRBD2 might be the D (6 bases). The CDR3 has 16 residues. Germline values: CDR1 DFQATT, CDR2 SNEGSKA (reference sequence). V lost 5 bases and J 1 base, leaving 18 bases between the germline ends. CDR3 sequence (DNA): TGCAGTGCTTCCGCTCCCCCCGGGGGTTCCTACAATGAGCAGTTCTTC. The encoded protein is CSASAPPGGSYNEQFF.

This clonotype was seen a handful of times. The chain couples TRBV9 to TRBJ2-2; a possible D gene is TRBD2 (5 bases). The CDR3 length is 13 residues. V lost 3 bases to trimming and J lost 5 bases, with 8 bases between them. Germline CDR1 and CDR2: SGDLS and YYNGEE. The DNA for the CDR3 is TGTGCCAGCAGCGCACGGGGAACCGGGGAGCTGTTTTTT. This encodes CASSARGTGELFF.

This clonotype was seen repeatedly, ten times or more. The chain carries TRBV9 and TRBJ2-7; TRBD1 matches at 11 bases. The ends lost 4 bases at V and 2 bases at J; junction bases unmatched: 5. There are 15 residues in the CDR3. Germline CDR1 and CDR2: SGDLS and YYNGEE. CDR3 region: CASSPRDRGAYEQYF. The CDR3 DNA reads as TGTGCCAGCAGCCCCCGGGACAGGGGGGCCTACGAGCAGTACTTC.

This chain links TRBV7-2 with TRBJ2-7; D is perhaps TRBD2 (6 bases). V was pared by 0 bases and J by 3 bases, with 12 bases between. Germline V gene lookup returns CDR1 SGHTA and CDR2 FQGNSA. The CDR3 runs to 15 residues. The CDR3 protein is CASSLAASVDYEQYF. The DNA of the CDR3 is TGTGCCAGCAGCTTAGCGGCTAGCGTCGACTACGAGCAGTACTTC.

The V and J genes are TRBV4-2 and TRBJ1-1, with D maybe TRBD1 (6 bases). V was cut by 6 bases and J by 4 bases, with 12 bases left in between. The CDR3 totals 13 residues. Germline CDR1 LGHNA, CDR2 YNFKEQ. The CDR3 nucleotides read TGTGCCAGCAGTCGAACAGGGCTCACTGAAGCTTTCTTT. Its translation is CASSRTGLTEAFF.

This clonotype appeared many times. The J gene is TRBJ1-6, the V gene TRBV5-4, with D maybe TRBD1 (5 bases). The CDR3 is 15 residues long. Germline V CDR1 and CDR2: SGHNT, YYREEE (reference sequence). Trimming shortened V by 3 bases and J by 11 bases, and 18 bases separated the two germline ends. Written as DNA, the CDR3 is TGTGCCAGCAGCTACCCGACGGGGGACCAGGCACCCCTCCACTTT. It yields the protein CASSYPTGDQAPLHF.

This clonotype occurred a few times. V gene TRBV28 combines with J gene TRBJ2-1; TRBD2 is a possible D gene (5 bases). Germline V lookup: CDR1 MDHEN, CDR2 SYDVKM. V lost 0 bases, J lost 8 bases, and 11 bases lay in between. This CDR3 has 14 amino acids. The CDR3 bases are TGTGCCAGCAGTTTATGGGCTAGCTTCTATGAGCAGTTCTTC. Translation gives CASSLWASFYEQFF.

J is TRBJ2-5 and V is TRBV18, with D possibly TRBD2 on 7 matching bases. The length of the CDR3 is 14 residues. The V end was cut by 6 bases, the J end by 2 bases, with 13 bases between. From germline, CDR1 is KGHSH and CDR2 LQKENI. CDR3 protein: CASSPEGGQETQYF. CDR3 DNA sequence: TGTGCCAGCTCCCCCGAGGGGGGGCAAGAGACCCAGTACTTC.

This clonotype has more than one count but fewer than ten. The chain employs TRBV7-9 and TRBJ1-6, with no clear D. Germline values: CDR1 SEHNR, CDR2 FQNEAQ (reference sequence). The CDR3 covers 15 residues. V gave up 2 bases and J gave up 9 bases, with 14 bases separating them. The CDR3 spells CASSLILALTSPLHF. The DNA of the CDR3 is TGTGCCAGCAGCTTAATCTTAGCTTTGACTTCACCCCTCCACTTT.

This clonotype turned up a few times. The rearrangement links TRBV20-1 to TRBJ1-5; TRBD1 might be the D (5 bases). CDR1 and CDR2 (germline): DFQATT, SNEGSKA (reference sequence). This CDR3 has 14 residues. V lost 0 bases, J lost 7 bases, and 13 bases lay in between. Here the CDR3 DNA reads TGCAGTGCTAGAGAGGTCAGGGCGGGACAGCCCCAGCATTTT. This codes for CSAREVRAGQPQHF.

This clonotype was seen more than once but under ten times. CDR3 sequence reads: CSVYGTEAFF. The CDR3 nucleotides read TGCAGTGTTTACGGCACTGAAGCTTTCTTT. The chain employs TRBV20-1 and TRBJ1-1, with D unresolved. The CDR3 has 10 amino acids. Germline assignment: CDR1 DFQATT and CDR2 SNEGSKA (reference sequence). V shed 7 bases and J shed 4 bases, with 7 bases lying between them.

This clonotype was seen a few times. The chain couples TRBV20-1 to TRBJ1-4, with TRBD1 identical over 7 bases. CDR1 DFQATT and CDR2 SNEGSKA come from the germline V gene (reference sequence). This CDR3 comprises 14 residues. V was pared by 5 bases and J by 5 bases, with 8 bases of the junction left unmatched. CDR3 region: CSAVRQGPNEKLFF. The CDR3 DNA follows: TGCAGTGCTGTAAGACAGGGTCCGAATGAAAAACTGTTTTTT.

This chain connects TRBV5-1 to TRBJ2-1, with no clear D. Germline CDR1 SGHRS, CDR2 YFSETQ. V was pared by 0 bases and J by 6 bases, with 19 bases between. The CDR3 is 17 amino acids. CDR3 sequence reads: CASSLVVRTAGGNEQFF. As DNA, the CDR3 is TGCGCCAGCAGCTTGGTTGTCAGGACGGCTGGTGGCAATGAGCAGTTCTTC.

The V gene is TRBV10-1, the J gene TRBJ2-7; TRBD2 is a possible D gene (5 bases). This CDR3 has 15 residues. V lost 2 bases and J lost 4, with 15 bases in between. Germline CDR1 WNHNN, CDR2 SYGVQD (reference sequence). The CDR3 loop is CASSEAGVGIYEQYF. CDR3 coding DNA: TGCGCCAGCAGTGAGGCCGGGGTAGGAATATACGAGCAGTACTTC.

This clonotype was observed at least ten times. The J gene is TRBJ1-1, the V gene TRBV11-2; D gene uncertain. The CDR3 has 15 amino acids. V lost 7 bases and J 3 bases, leaving 18 bases between the germline ends. Germline CDR1 SGHAT, CDR2 FQNNGV. In DNA form, the CDR3 reads TGTGCCAGCACCCAAAACTTCGTGGGCTACACTGAAGCTTTCTTT. The encoded protein is CASTQNFVGYTEAFF.

This clonotype has more than one count but fewer than ten. The J gene is TRBJ2-3, the V gene TRBV4-3, with a possible D match to TRBD1 (6 bases). CDR3 size: 14 residues. With 0 bases removed from V and 6 bases from J, the gap between germline ends came to 10 bases. Germline CDR1 LGHNA, CDR2 YSLEER. The CDR3 DNA follows: TGCGCCAGCAGCCAAGACAGGGGTGCCGATACGCAGTATTTT. It encodes CASSQDRGADTQYF.

This clonotype came up many times. V is TRBV6-1 and J is TRBJ2-3, with D perhaps TRBD2 (5 bases). Germline V lookup: CDR1 MNHNS, CDR2 SASEGT. V lost 6 bases and J lost 3, with 16 bases in between. CDR3 size: 15 residues. CDR3 region: CASRVQRAPTDTQYF. The CDR3 DNA reads TGTGCCAGCAGAGTACAGAGGGCACCAACAGATACGCAGTATTTT.

The V call is TRBV7-2, the J call TRBJ1-3; possibly TRBD1 for D (5 bases). V was cut by 6 bases and J by 4 bases, with 10 bases left in between. The CDR3 has 13 residues. Per germline, CDR1 SGHTA and CDR2 FQGNSA. The CDR3 loop is CASRLGAGNTIYF. Written as DNA, the CDR3 is TGTGCCAGCAGACTAGGGGCCGGAAACACCATATATTTT.

This chain joins TRBV4-3 and TRBJ2-6, with D unclear. Germline CDR1 is LGHNA and CDR2 is YSLEER. The V gene lost 0 bases and the J gene lost 0 bases, with 6 bases spanning the gap. The CDR3 sequence is 16 residues long. The CDR3 nucleotides are TGCGCCAGCAGCCAAGACGGAGTCTCTGGGGCCAACGTCCTGACTTTC. This sequence encodes CASSQDGVSGANVLTF.

There are a few counts of this clonotype. This rearrangement joins TRBV20-1 to TRBJ2-3; TRBD2 agrees at 10 bases. The CDR3 length is 14 residues. CDR1 is DFQATT, CDR2 SNEGSKA, per germline (reference sequence). V trimming: 4 bases; J trimming: 6 bases; junction bases outside the gene matches: 7. Written as DNA, the CDR3 is TGCAGTGCTAAAGCGGGGGGGCATTTGGATACGCAGTATTTT. Its protein product is CSAKAGGHLDTQYF.

This clonotype was picked up a small number of times. The rearrangement uses TRBV18 and TRBJ1-1; no clear D. The V gene lost 3 bases and the J gene lost 4 bases, with 12 bases spanning the gap. This CDR3 contains 14 residues. The V gene's germline CDR1 is KGHSH and CDR2 LQKENI. CDR3 in DNA: TGTGCCAGCTCACCTGGAGAGCAGGTCACTGAAGCTTTCTTT. As protein: CASSPGEQVTEAFF.

This clonotype was observed at least ten times. The gene calls are TRBV20-1 and TRBJ1-2; TRBD1 might be the D (6 bases). The V end was cut by 1 base, the J end by 6 bases, with 15 bases between. Germline CDR1 reads DFQATT; CDR2 reads SNEGSKA (reference sequence). The CDR3 sequence is 14 residues long. CDR3 in DNA: TGCAGTGCTAGAGCCTGGGACACCGGAGATGGCTACACCTTC. It yields the protein CSARAWDTGDGYTF.

This clonotype was detected a few times. The gene calls are TRBV7-3 and TRBJ2-2; 8 bases fit TRBD1. Trimming removed 6 bases from V and 0 bases from J; junction bases left unmatched: 12. The CDR3 totals 18 residues. CDR1 and CDR2 from the germline V gene are SGHTA and FQGTGA. The CDR3 region is CASSQHSGQGTNTGELFF. The CDR3 region has the DNA TGTGCCAGCAGTCAACACTCCGGACAGGGCACGAACACCGGGGAGCTGTTTTTT. The full variable domain, its missing parts supplied by reference TRBV7-3 and TRBJ2-2, is GAGVSQTPSNKVTEKGKYVELRCDPISGHTALYWYRQSLGQGPEFLIYFQGTGAADDSGLPNDRFFAVRPEGSVSTLKIQRTERGDSAVYLCASSQHSGQGTNTGELFFGEGSRLTVL.

This chain links TRBV7-2 with TRBJ1-5; no clear D. Germline V gives CDR1 SGHTA, CDR2 FQGNSA. Between the trimmed V and J ends, which lost 3 bases and 4 bases, there was a span of 10 bases. The CDR3 has 14 amino acids. DNA of the CDR3: TGTGCCAGCAGCTTTGGCGGGTATAATCAGCCCCAGCATTTT. Protein product: CASSFGGYNQPQHF.

This clonotype was counted a few times. The chain joins TRBV2 to TRBJ1-6; D not certain. Deletions cut 6 bases from V and 6 bases from J, with 21 bases between. Germline V CDR1 and CDR2: SNHLY, FYNNEI. The CDR3 consists of 17 residues. CDR3 nucleotides: TGTGCCAGCAGCGCCACAGCCTCCACAGCACTTAATTCACCCCTCCACTTT. Its protein is CASSATASTALNSPLHF.

The rearrangement links TRBV21-1 to TRBJ1-4. TRBV21-1 is assigned pseudogene status. This CDR3 has 17 residues. Here the CDR3 reads CASSKTDRLATNEKLFF. The CDR3, as DNA: TGTGCCAGCAGCAAAACGGACCGGCTTGCAACTAATGAAAAACTGTTTTTT.

In regard to this clonotype: It may be a read error: a sequence one base away is much more abundant. The chain couples TRBV6-2 or TRBV6-3 to TRBJ2-3; D is undetermined. Trimming removed 7 bases at V and 1 base at J, with 12 bases between. This CDR3 is 14 amino acids long. From germline, CDR1 is MNHEY and CDR2 SVGEGT. For the CDR3, the DNA is TGTGCCAGCACCCCTCGGGCGGGCACAGATACGCAGTATTTT. Protein: CASTPRAGTDTQYF.

This clonotype was seen only a few times. V usage is TRBV14 and J usage is TRBJ1-1; D gene ambiguous. CDR3 length: 15 residues. V was pared by 1 base and J by 4 bases, with 13 bases between. CDR1 SGHDN and CDR2 FVKESK come from the germline V gene. The CDR3 spells CASSQGRGLRTEAFF. In nucleotides, the CDR3 is TGTGCCAGCAGCCAAGGGAGAGGACTTCGCACTGAAGCTTTCTTT.

This clonotype has at least ten counts. V usage is TRBV6-5 and J usage is TRBJ1-5; the D is unclear. This CDR3 spans 14 amino acids. V gave up 2 bases and J gave up 0 bases, with 5 bases separating them. From germline, CDR1 is MNHEY and CDR2 SVGAGI. CDR3 sequence (DNA): TGTGCCAGCAGTTACAGGTATAGCAATCAGCCCCAGCATTTT. As protein: CASSYRYSNQPQHF.